This TCR beta chain was sequenced for a study of blood T cell repertoires in COVID-19 (dated by TCRdb to 2020 to 2021). About the study as a whole: Samples from collaborators originated in the United States, Italy and Spain and spanned both the acute and convalescent phases of COVID-19. The sample metadata nearly always contained a de-identified subject ID, COVID-19 status, age in years and sex. The repertoires were released in a freely available public database meant as a resource for research on the immune response to SARS-CoV-2. Where available, HLA class I and class II types were obtained from metadata supplied by the sample provider rather than from assay-based typing. The prospective study material was composed of cDNA or gDNA derived from T cells, B-cell-depleted T cells, or PBMCs. Subjects who had been exposed to COVID-19, were actively infected with it, or had recovered from it provided the deeply sampled blood TCRbeta repertoires that made up the dataset. The samples were drawn from the first 160 participants of the ongoing ImmuneRACE study and from over a thousand subjects provided by 6 global collaborators. General findings and caveats noted by the study authors: Clinical and demographic metadata were provided uncurated, with the amount varying by source and participant.

Concerning this clone itself: What antigen it recognizes has not been identified. There are no base qualities to consult, and no much larger clone falls within one base. This same CDR3 is encoded by further DNA sequences in the sample.

Collaborating institutions collected whole blood in K2EDTA tubes following their own protocols. For TCRbeta analysis, collaborators shipped samples as frozen whole blood, isolated PBMCs, or DNA extracted from either of those sample types. The immunoSEQ Assay, a bias-controlled multiplex PCR, was used to amplify TCRbeta CDR3 regions from genomic DNA. The source study handled its data this way. The number of nucleated cells in each sample was estimated by amplification of reference gene primers within the assay. To quantify the absolute abundance of each unique TCRbeta CDR3 rearrangement, sequence reads were collapsed and filtered. For each sample, productive Simpson clonality was calculated as the square root of Simpson's diversity index over productive rearrangements. Not all clones reach the TCRdb copy of this immuneACCESS table, which keeps in-frame sequences only. Checked studies attribute under half of the gap to unresolved V genes and leave the rest unexplained. V, J and clone size are those of that table, while D and trimming were read from the DNA. The sample records around 100,000 clones, more than 65% of which are singletons. Jointly, the top ten make up around 29% of the sample.

The clonotype originates from a man aged 70-80 years with active or convalescent COVID-19. Sequencing was performed on peripheral blood.

The CDR3 region: CASSPGTGSYEQYF. The nucleotides are TGTGCCAGCTCACCCGGAACAGGGTCGTACGAGCAGTACTTC. The sequence is built from TRBV18 and TRBJ2-7; a weak D assignment points to TRBD1 (6 bases agree). The germline V gene sets CDR1 to KGHSH and CDR2 to LQKENI. Its CDR3 holds 14 amino acids, cysteine through phenylalanine. Only the CDR3 portion is preserved as DNA: 42 bases, with reading frame beginning at the first base. V loses 3 bases, J loses 4 bases, and the germline ends lie 13 bases apart.